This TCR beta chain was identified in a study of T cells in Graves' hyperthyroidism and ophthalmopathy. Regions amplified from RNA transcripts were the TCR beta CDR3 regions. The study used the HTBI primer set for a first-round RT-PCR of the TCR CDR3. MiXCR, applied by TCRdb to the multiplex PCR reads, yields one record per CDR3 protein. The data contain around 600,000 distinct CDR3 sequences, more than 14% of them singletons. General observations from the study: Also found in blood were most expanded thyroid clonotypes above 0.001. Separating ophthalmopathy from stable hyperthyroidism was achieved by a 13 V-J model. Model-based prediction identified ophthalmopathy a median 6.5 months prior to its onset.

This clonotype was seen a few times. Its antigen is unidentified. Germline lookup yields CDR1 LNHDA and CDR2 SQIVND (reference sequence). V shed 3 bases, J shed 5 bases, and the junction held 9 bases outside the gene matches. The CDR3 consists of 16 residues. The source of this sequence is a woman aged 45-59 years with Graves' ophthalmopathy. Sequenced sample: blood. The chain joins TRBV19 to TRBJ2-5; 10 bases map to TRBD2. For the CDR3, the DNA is TGTGCCAGTAGTATTCTTACACTAGCGGGAATTGAGACCCAGTACTTC. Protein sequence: CASSILTLAGIETQYF.